This TCR beta chain was observed in a study of PD-L1 blockade in urothelial cancer. Germline V gene sequence: CDR1 LGHNA, CDR2 YSLEER. V lost 0 bases and J 6 bases, leaving 9 bases between the germline ends. The CDR3 length is 13 residues. Generated by immunoSEQ multiplex PCR, the TCRdb table keeps only in-frame clones and is missing some. The sample yields about 45,000 clones, roughly four fifths seen once. Time point: peripheral blood 6 weeks after treatment start. The sequencing here drew on PBMCs, taken around atezolizumab (anti-PD-L1) treatment. This chain joins TRBV4-3 and TRBJ2-7; D call uncertain. The receptor was derived from a man aged 60 to 69 with urothelial cancer. The CDR3 DNA follows: TGCGCCAGCAGCCAAGATCGGAGTGGCGAGCAGTACTTC. Its translation is CASSQDRSGEQYF.